Each of the 3 T cell receptor beta chains below was sequenced from the same sample in a study of T-cell memory formation after mild COVID-19. TCRdb fed the 5' RACE reads into MiXCR, producing one record per CDR3 protein. The sample has about 420,000 distinct CDR3 sequences, 20% to 25% seen once. Specimen: PBMCs or a T cell subset sorted from them (not recorded which). The receptor source for this set is an adult woman who had mild COVID-19 (a few samples of this study predate the infection). Cell type and time point are not known.

This clonotype turned up a few times. The chain carries TRBV7-9 and TRBJ1-5; weak D call: TRBD1 (5 bases). Per the germline V gene, CDR1 is SEHNR and CDR2 is FQNEAQ (reference sequence). Between the trimmed V and J ends, which lost 5 bases and 2 bases, there was a span of 13 bases. CDR3 length: 15 amino acids. The chain's CDR3 is CASSQDLGGNQPQHF. The CDR3 DNA reads as TGTGCCAGCAGCCAGGACTTAGGGGGCAATCAGCCCCAGCATTTT. The whole variable domain, remainder taken from reference TRBV7-9 and TRBJ1-5, is DTGVSQNPRHKITKRGQNVTFRCDPISEHNRLYWYRQTLGQGPEFLTYFQNEAQLEKSRLLSDRFSAERPKGSFSTLEIQRTEQGDSAMYLCASSQDLGGNQPQHFGDGTRLSIL.

The V call is TRBV5-1, the J call TRBJ1-2, with 10 bases lining up with TRBD1. Germline V gene lookup returns CDR1 SGHRS and CDR2 YFSETQ. The V segment lost 3 bases and the J segment 2 bases; nucleotides outside the gene matches: 4. The CDR3 loop spans 15 amino acids. CDR3 nucleotides: TGCGCCAGCAGCTACCGGACAGGGGGGAACTATGGCTACACCTTC. The encoded protein is CASSYRTGGNYGYTF.

This clonotype has only a few counts. This chain joins TRBV5-1 and TRBJ2-1; TRBD2 matches 12 bases. The CDR3 covers 17 residues. V gave up 1 base and J gave up 6 bases; unmatched junction bases: 8. Germline loops: CDR1 SGHRS, CDR2 YFSETQ. The CDR3 region has the DNA TGCGCCAGCAGCTTGAGTCTAGCGGGAGGGCCCGGCAATGAGCAGTTCTTC. Translation: CASSLSLAGGPGNEQFF.